Listed below are T cell receptor beta chains from one sample, sequenced in a study of T cell repertoires in cytomegalovirus infection. Using its own MiXCR run on the reads, TCRdb lists one record per CDR3 protein. This repertoire shows around 530,000 distinct CDR3 sequences, approximately 26% found once; its top ten account for about 12%. Sequenced input: PBMCs. The receptors originated from a human donor in good health (CMV status not recorded). Some clones in this sample may be carry-over from other donors' samples. The CDR3 runs from the conserved cysteine through the conserved F or W. Each record gives: V gene, clone size, J gene, CDR3 length, D gene, CDR3 DNA, CDR3 protein. The D gene is left open where the match is weak. For some rows the clone size is stated as once, few or many, or as a class when expanded; others skip it.

>TRBV5-4|few|TRBJ1-2|12|.
TGTGCCAGCAGCTCGGGGGCCTATGGCTACACCTTC
CASSSGAYGYTF
>TRBV20-1|few|TRBJ2-7|11|.
TGCAGTGCTCTGAAACGAGGAGAGCAGTACTTC
CSALKRGEQYF
>TRBV7-2|many|TRBJ2-3|13|.
TGTGCCAGCAGCCGCATCCCCACAGATACGCAGTATTTT
CASSRIPTDTQYF
>TRBV7-8|few|TRBJ2-7|16|TRBD2
TGTGCCAGCAGCTCAGAGCCCGCGGCTAGCGGTTACGAGCAGTACTTC
CASSSEPAASGYEQYF
>TRBV6-5|.|TRBJ2-1|17|TRBD2
TGTGCCAGCAGTTACCCCAGTCTAGCGGGAGGTGGTAATGAGCAGTTCTTC
CASSYPSLAGGGNEQFF
>TRBV19|.|TRBJ2-6|18|TRBD2
TGTGCCAGTAGTATGGGGCTAGCGGGAGTATCTGGGGCCAACGTCCTGACTTTC
CASSMGLAGVSGANVLTF
>TRBV15|.|TRBJ1-5|13|.
TGTGCCACCAGCAGGGGGGGGGGGCAGCCCCAGCATTTT
CATSRGGGQPQHF
>TRBV24-1|few|TRBJ2-5|15|TRBD1
TGTGCCACCAGTGATTTGGGACAGGGTGGAGAGACCCAGTACTTC
CATSDLGQGGETQYF
>TRBV24-1|.|TRBJ2-1|14|.
TGTGCCACCAATACAGGGCGATCGAGGGGTGAGCAGTTCTTC
CATNTGRSRGEQFF
>TRBV19|few|TRBJ2-2|15|TRBD2
TGTGCCAGCAGGACTAGCGGGGCGAACACCGGGGAGCTGTTTTTT
CASRTSGANTGELFF
>TRBV20-1|.|TRBJ1-2|13|.
TGCAGTGCTAGTGTTGGGTCTAACTATGGCTACACCTTC
CSASVGSNYGYTF
>TRBV11-2|.|TRBJ2-1|14|.
TGTGCCAGCAGCTTATTCCAGTCTAAAAGTGAGCAGTTCTTC
CASSLFQSKSEQFF
>TRBV30|.|TRBJ1-1|14|.
TGTGGACTAGGGGACGGAGCATTGAACACTGAAGCTTTCTTT
CGLGDGALNTEAFF
>TRBV29-1|few|TRBJ1-1|16|TRBD1
TGCAGCACCCTTGGCAGGGGGCTTAGGGGTTACACTGAAGCTTTCTTT
CSTLGRGLRGYTEAFF
>TRBV10-3|.|TRBJ2-1|14|.
TGTGCCATCACCGATACGGGAGCCTACAATGAGCAGTTCTTC
CAITDTGAYNEQFF
>TRBV10-3|few|TRBJ1-5|16|TRBD1
TGTGCCATCAGCGACAGGGGGCGCGGGTTCAATCAGCCCCAGCATTTT
CAISDRGRGFNQPQHF
>TRBV7-2|many|TRBJ2-5|16|.
TGTGCCAGCAGCAACCTAGGGGAGAACCGGGCGGAGACCCAGTACTTC
CASSNLGENRAETQYF
>TRBV7-2|many|TRBJ2-1|15|TRBD2
TGTGCCAGCAGCTTAATAAGCGGGAGAGGTGTTGAGCAGTTCTTC
CASSLISGRGVEQFF
>TRBV6-1|.|TRBJ1-5|14|TRBD1
TGTGCCAGCAGGGCCGGACAGGGCGATCAGCCCCAGCATTTT
CASRAGQGDQPQHF
>TRBV5-5|.|TRBJ2-2|17|.
TGTGCCAGCAGCCCGCCACGGACGGAGTTCTTCGCCGGGGAGCTGTTTTTT
CASSPPRTEFFAGELFF